The sequence of this TCR beta chain was determined in a study of T cells in Graves' hyperthyroidism and ophthalmopathy. V dropped 4 bases and J dropped 5; count of bases not matched to a gene: 10. In germline, CDR1 is SGDLS, CDR2 YYNGEE. The CDR3 has 16 amino acids. Study-level results: From stable hyperthyroidism, ophthalmopathy was separated by a 13 V-J model. The model predicted ophthalmopathy a median around 6.5 months before onset.

Newly diagnosed patients aged 18 to 65 had hyperthyroidism of under 2 months' duration. Exclusion criteria comprised uncontrolled infection, other autoimmune disease, pregnancy or lactation. Authors of the study amplified TCR beta CDR3 regions from RNA transcripts. Using the HTBI primer set, a first-round RT-PCR was run on the TCR CDR3. Each CDR3 protein gets one entry after TCRdb re-called the multiplex PCR reads with MiXCR. The data contain about 840,000 distinct CDR3 sequences, 35% to 45% of them seen just once; the ten biggest clones take up 8.9%. For this clonotype: Its antigen is still unknown.

The sequence derives from a man between 18 and 29 years old with Graves' hyperthyroidism. The specimen sequenced was blood. This chain connects TRBV9 to TRBJ1-1, with TRBD1 identical over 11 bases. The CDR3 sequence: CASSPWDRGGRTEAFF. The CDR3 region has the DNA TGTGCCAGCAGCCCTTGGGACAGGGGGGGACGGACTGAAGCTTTCTTT. Based on the CDR3 plus reference TRBV9 and TRBJ1-1, the full variable domain is DSGVTQTPKHLITATGQRVTLRCSPRSGDLSVYWYQQSLDQGLQFLIQYYNGEERAKGNILERFSAQQFPDLHSELNLSSLELGDSALYFCASSPWDRGGRTEAFFGQGTRLTVV.